Listed here are 15 T cell receptor beta chains from one sample, sequenced in a study of blood T cells in healthy people across ages (dated by TCRdb to 2013 to 2016). Receptors were amplified or captured by 5' RACE. TCRdb lists the instrument as Illumina HiSeq 2500. A second roughly 6 to 12 cycle PCR used a sample-barcoded 5' primer and a J-beta primer mix. The public reads were quality trimmed at Q25 with fastp and then assembled into clones with MiXCR by TCRdb, keeping productive beta chains. Duplicate CDR3 protein sequences are folded into a single record with the most common DNA and genes. The sample yields about 1.4 million distinct CDR3 sequences; approximately 63% were counted once. 6.7% of the sample is in the top ten clones. Sequencing was performed on blood. These TCRs come from a man aged 18 to 29 in good health.

The V gene is TRBV7-8, the J gene TRBJ2-7, with D maybe TRBD2 (5 bases). The CDR3 sequence is 15 residues long. CDR1 is SGHVS and CDR2 is FQNEAQ in the germline V gene. The germline V and J ends were trimmed by 5 bases and 6 bases, with 20 bases remaining between them. CDR3: CASSLLAGRLPEQYF. CDR3 coding DNA: TGTGCCAGCAGCCTTCTCGCGGGTCGGCTACCCGAGCAGTACTTC.

This clonotype was observed a handful of times. The chain has TRBV4-3 and TRBJ1-5; TRBD1 might be the D (5 bases). The germline CDR1 and CDR2 sequences are LGHNA and YSLEER. V lost 1 base to trimming and J lost 3 bases, with 10 bases between them. The CDR3 is 15 amino acids. CDR3 DNA sequence: TGCGCCAGCAGCCAAGTCTCAGGGCTCAATCAGCCCCAGCATTTT. This encodes CASSQVSGLNQPQHF.

This chain joins TRBV6-4 and TRBJ2-3, with D hard to call. V dropped 3 bases and J dropped 1 base, with 8 bases sitting between them. This CDR3 comprises 14 residues. Germline V gene data show CDR1 as MRHNA and CDR2 as SNTAGT. CDR3 nucleotide sequence: TGTGCCAGCAGTGAGGAGCCTGGCACAGATACGCAGTATTTT. Protein product: CASSEEPGTDTQYF.

This clonotype was seen only a few times. This chain uses TRBV7-2 with TRBJ2-3; TRBD2 might be the D (6 bases). CDR1 and CDR2 (germline): SGHTA, FQGNSA. The CDR3 has 15 residues. V was shortened by 5 bases and J by 1 base, with 13 bases between the two germline ends. The CDR3, as DNA: TGTGCCAGCAGCCTAAGCGGGCCAGGCACAGATACGCAGTATTTT. It yields the protein CASSLSGPGTDTQYF.

V and J are TRBV6-1 and TRBJ1-2; D is ambiguous. Germline CDR1 is MNHNS and CDR2 is SASEGT. This CDR3 spans 15 amino acids. The V gene lost 1 base and the J gene lost 0 bases, with 9 bases spanning the gap. For the CDR3, the DNA is TGTGCCAGCAGTGAAGGTGACGCAGCTAACTATGGCTACACCTTC. Translation gives CASSEGDAANYGYTF.

The J gene is TRBJ2-7, the V gene TRBV6-2 or TRBV6-3, with a possible D match to TRBD1 (6 bases). Germline V CDR1 and CDR2: MNHEY, SVGEGT. V lost 6 bases, J lost 0 bases, and 21 bases lay in between. The CDR3 spans 17 residues. For the CDR3, the DNA is TGTGCCAGCAGGGCTACAGCAGACAGGTCAACCTCCTACGAGCAGTACTTC. Residues: CASRATADRSTSYEQYF.

The J gene is TRBJ2-5, the V gene TRBV24-1, with D tentatively TRBD1 or TRBD2 (5 bases each). The CDR3 has 15 amino acids. Germline values: CDR1 KGHDR, CDR2 SFDVKD. Trimming took off 4 bases at V and 1 base at J, with 12 bases between the two ends. The CDR3, as DNA: TGTGCCACCAGTGAACCGGGACGCCGCCAAGAGACCCAGTACTTC. Its translation: CATSEPGRRQETQYF.

V is TRBV5-1 and J is TRBJ2-7; no firm D call. Trimming shortened V by 0 bases and J by 9 bases, and 16 bases separated the two germline ends. This CDR3 is built from 14 residues. Germline CDR1 SGHRS, CDR2 YFSETQ. This CDR3 reads CASSLDTFALVQYF. Here the CDR3 DNA reads TGCGCCAGCAGCTTGGACACCTTTGCCCTTGTGCAGTACTTC.

The chain has TRBV2 and TRBJ2-3; the match to TRBD2 covers 8 bases. The junction had 11 bases not matched to a gene; V was cut back by 8 bases and J by 10 bases. The CDR3 loop spans 13 amino acids. Germline lookup yields CDR1 SNHLY and CDR2 FYNNEI. The CDR3 sequence is CASGNSGVVAQYF. The CDR3, as DNA: TGTGCCAGCGGTAATAGCGGGGTAGTCGCGCAGTATTTT.

This chain links TRBV14 with TRBJ2-4; D possibly uses TRBD1 or TRBD2 (5 bases each). The CDR3 runs to 12 residues. Germline V gives CDR1 SGHDN, CDR2 FVKESK. V was trimmed by 6 bases and J by 13 bases, leaving 16 bases between them. The CDR3 is CASRSQGWEQYF. CDR3 nucleotides: TGTGCCAGCAGGTCGCAGGGCTGGGAGCAGTACTTC.

The V call is TRBV7-9, the J call TRBJ2-7, with D perhaps matching TRBD1 (6 bases). This CDR3 comprises 17 residues. V lost 8 bases, J lost 2 bases, and 25 bases lay in between. CDR1 and CDR2 (germline): SEHNR, FQNEAQ (reference sequence). Here the CDR3 reads CASASTGPIQTTYEQYF. The CDR3 DNA follows: TGTGCCAGCGCGAGTACAGGGCCAATACAAACAACCTACGAGCAGTACTTC. Using reference TRBV7-9 and TRBJ2-7 for the parts outside the CDR3, the full variable domain is DTGVSQNPRHKITKRGQNVTFRCDPISEHNRLYWYRQTLGQGPEFLTYFQNEAQLEKSRLLSDRFSAERPKGSFSTLEIQRTEQGDSAMYLCASASTGPIQTTYEQYFGPGTRLTVT.

This chain joins TRBV7-9 and TRBJ1-4; D is uncertain. Trimming stripped 5 bases from V and 12 bases from J, with 7 bases between. The CDR3 consists of 10 residues. Germline V lookup: CDR1 SEHNR, CDR2 FQNEAQ (reference sequence). The CDR3 DNA reads as TGTGCCAGCAGCCCTCAGGAACTGTTTTTT. It encodes CASSPQELFF.

As DNA, the CDR3 is TGCAGCGTTGATCAGGGATCTGGGGCCAACGTCCTGACTTTC. It specifies CSVDQGSGANVLTF. The genes are TRBV29-1 and TRBJ2-6; D is possibly TRBD1 (5 bases). Germline-derived CDR1 and CDR2 are SQVTM and ANQGSEA. V shed 3 bases and J shed 1 base, with 7 bases lying between them. This CDR3 is built from 14 residues.

This chain joins TRBV7-8 and TRBJ2-1; the match to TRBD1 covers 11 bases. This CDR3 comprises 15 residues. The V gene's germline CDR1 is SGHVS and CDR2 FQNEAQ. The J segment lost 7 bases and the V segment lost 4 bases, leaving 6 bases of the junction unmatched. The CDR3 sequence is CASSSRDRGENEQFF. CDR3 DNA: TGTGCCAGCAGCTCCAGGGACAGGGGGGAGAATGAGCAGTTCTTC.

The table lists this clonotype with a few counts. The J gene is TRBJ1-6, the V gene TRBV7-8; the D is unclear. Germline V gene sequence: CDR1 SGHVS, CDR2 FQNEAQ. The V gene lost 2 bases and the J gene lost 10 bases, with 15 bases spanning the gap. The CDR3 is 15 amino acids. CDR3 in amino acids: CASSLSRLRRSPLHF. The DNA for the CDR3 is TGTGCCAGCAGCTTATCCCGCTTACGTCGGTCACCCCTCCACTTT.